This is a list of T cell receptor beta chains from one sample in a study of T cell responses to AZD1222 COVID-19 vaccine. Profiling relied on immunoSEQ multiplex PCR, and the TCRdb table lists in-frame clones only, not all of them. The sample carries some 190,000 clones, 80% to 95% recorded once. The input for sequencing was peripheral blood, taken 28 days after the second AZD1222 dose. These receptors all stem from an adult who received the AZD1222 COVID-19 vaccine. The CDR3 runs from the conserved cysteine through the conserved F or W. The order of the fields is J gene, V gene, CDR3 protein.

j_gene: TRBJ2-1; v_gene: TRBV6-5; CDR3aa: CASSRDRGGNEQFF
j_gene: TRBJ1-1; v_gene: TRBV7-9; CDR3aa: CASSPPRGAEAFF
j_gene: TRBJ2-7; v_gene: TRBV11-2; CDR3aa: CASSLVGGLSYEQYF
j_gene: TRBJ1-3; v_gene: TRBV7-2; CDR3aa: CASSLDGILSGNTIYF
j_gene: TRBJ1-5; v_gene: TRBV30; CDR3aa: CAWSAYGRKSNQPQHF
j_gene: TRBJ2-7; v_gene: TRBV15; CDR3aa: CATSRDLVWASSGEQYF
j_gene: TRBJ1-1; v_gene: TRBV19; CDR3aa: CASRRKPGEAFF
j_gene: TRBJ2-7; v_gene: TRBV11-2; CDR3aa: CASSSSGGNYEQYF
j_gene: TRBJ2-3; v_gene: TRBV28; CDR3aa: CASIDSGTRNTDTQYF
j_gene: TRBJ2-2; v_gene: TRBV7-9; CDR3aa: CASSFHTSGVSGELFF
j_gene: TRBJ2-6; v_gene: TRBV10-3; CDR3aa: CAIRDNRGRTTIPGANVLTF
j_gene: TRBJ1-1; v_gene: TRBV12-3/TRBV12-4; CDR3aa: CASSLGTVREAFF
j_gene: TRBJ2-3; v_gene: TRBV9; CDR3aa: CASSVVGGGGTDTQYF
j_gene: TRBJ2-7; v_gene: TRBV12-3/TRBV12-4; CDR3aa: CASSSGGYEQYF
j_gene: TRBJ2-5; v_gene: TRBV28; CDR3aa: CASSLLPGQQETQYF
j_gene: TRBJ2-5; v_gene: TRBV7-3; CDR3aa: CASSLMGGVSETQYF
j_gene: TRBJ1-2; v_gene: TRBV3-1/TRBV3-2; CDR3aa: CASSQDWRGAYGYTF
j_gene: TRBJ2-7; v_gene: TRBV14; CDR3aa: CASSGALRQTF